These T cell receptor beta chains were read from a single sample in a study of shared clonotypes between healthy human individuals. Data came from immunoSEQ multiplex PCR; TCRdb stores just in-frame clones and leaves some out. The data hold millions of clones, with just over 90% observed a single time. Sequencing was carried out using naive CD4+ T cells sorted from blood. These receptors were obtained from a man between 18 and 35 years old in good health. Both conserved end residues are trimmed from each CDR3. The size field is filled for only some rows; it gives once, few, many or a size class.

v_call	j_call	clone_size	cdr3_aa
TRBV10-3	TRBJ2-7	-	AIRVAQGQEQY
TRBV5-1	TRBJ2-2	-	ASSLYSAAVTGELF
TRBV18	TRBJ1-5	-	ASSRQGNDQPQH
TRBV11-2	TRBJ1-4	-	ASSLGSGEKLF
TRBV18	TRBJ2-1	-	ASSPPLTYNEQF
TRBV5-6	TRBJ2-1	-	ASSLSGVNTYNEQF
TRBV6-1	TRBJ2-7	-	ASSAGTGGSREQY
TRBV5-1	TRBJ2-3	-	ASSFGSGTTRDDTQY
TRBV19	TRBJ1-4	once	ASRGGLLGNEKLF
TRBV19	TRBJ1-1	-	ASSISWRTEAF
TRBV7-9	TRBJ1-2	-	ASSHPGQGNGYT
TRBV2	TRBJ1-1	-	ASSVLENTEAF
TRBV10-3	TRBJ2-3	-	AIGKRGDVTDTQY
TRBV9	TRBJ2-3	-	ASSAHRGKTSTDTQY